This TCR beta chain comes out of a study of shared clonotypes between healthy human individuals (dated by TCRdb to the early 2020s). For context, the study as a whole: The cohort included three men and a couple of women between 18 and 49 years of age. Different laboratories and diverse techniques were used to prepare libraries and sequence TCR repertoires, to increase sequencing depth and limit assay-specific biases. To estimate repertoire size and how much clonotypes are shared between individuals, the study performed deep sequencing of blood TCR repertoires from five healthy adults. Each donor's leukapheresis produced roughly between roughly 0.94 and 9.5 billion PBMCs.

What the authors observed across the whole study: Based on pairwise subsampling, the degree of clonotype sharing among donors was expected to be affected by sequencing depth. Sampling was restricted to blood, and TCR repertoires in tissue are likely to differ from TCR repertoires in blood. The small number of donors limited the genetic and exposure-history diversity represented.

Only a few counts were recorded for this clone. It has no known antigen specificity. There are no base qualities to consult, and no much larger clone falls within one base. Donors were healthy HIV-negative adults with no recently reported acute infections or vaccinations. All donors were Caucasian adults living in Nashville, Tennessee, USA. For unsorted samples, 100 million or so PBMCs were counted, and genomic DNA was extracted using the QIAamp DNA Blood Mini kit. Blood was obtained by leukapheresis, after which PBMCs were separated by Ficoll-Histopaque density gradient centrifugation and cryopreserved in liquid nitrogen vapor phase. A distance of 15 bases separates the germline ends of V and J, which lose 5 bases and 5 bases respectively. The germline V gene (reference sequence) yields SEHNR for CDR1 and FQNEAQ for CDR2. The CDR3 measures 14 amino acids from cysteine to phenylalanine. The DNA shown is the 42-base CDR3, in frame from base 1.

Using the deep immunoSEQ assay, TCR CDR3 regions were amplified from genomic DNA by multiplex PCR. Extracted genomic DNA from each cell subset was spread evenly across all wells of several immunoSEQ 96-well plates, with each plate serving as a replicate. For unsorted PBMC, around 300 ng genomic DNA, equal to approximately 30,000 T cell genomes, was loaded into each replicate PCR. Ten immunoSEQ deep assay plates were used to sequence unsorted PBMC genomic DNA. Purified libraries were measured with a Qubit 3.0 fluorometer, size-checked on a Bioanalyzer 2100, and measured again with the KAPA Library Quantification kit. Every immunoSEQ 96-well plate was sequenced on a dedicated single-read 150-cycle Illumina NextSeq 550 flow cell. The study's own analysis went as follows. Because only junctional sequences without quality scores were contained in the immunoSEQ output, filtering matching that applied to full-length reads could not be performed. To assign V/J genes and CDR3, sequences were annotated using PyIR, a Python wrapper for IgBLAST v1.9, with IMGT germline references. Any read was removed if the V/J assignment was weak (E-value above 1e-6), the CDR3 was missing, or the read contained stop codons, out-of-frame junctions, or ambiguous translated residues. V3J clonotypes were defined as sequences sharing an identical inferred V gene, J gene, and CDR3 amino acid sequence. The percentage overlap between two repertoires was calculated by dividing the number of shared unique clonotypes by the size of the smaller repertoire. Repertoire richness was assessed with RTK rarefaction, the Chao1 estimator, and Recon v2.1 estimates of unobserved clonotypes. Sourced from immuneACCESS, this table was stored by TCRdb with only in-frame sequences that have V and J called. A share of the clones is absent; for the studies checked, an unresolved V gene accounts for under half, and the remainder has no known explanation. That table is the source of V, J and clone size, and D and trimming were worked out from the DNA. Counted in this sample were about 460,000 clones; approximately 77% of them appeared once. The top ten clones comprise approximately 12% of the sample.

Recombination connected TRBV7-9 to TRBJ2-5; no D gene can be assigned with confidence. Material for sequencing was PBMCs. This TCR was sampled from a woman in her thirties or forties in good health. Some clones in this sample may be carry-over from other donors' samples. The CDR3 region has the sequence CASSTNSGGETQYF. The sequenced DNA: TGTGCCAGCAGCACAAATTCGGGTGGCGAGACCCAGTACTTC.